What follows are 20 T cell receptor beta chains derived from one specimen sequenced in a study of blood T cell repertoires in COVID-19. Method: immunoSEQ multiplex PCR; TCRdb's copy keeps in-frame clones and lacks some. The table lists about 180,000 clones, over 75% of them singletons. Sequencing used peripheral blood. These receptors were taken from a human donor with active or convalescent COVID-19. The donor label of this sample is uncertain.

This clone was counted a few times. The chain joins TRBV7-9 to TRBJ1-2; D is ambiguous. CDR1 and CDR2 from the germline V gene are SEHNR and FQNEAQ (reference sequence). The CDR3 runs to 14 residues. The V end lost 5 bases, the J end lost 4 bases, and 14 bases lay between the germline ends. CDR3 DNA: TGTGCCAGCAGCGCGGGTACCGCCCTCTATGGCTACACCTTC. It translates to CASSAGTALYGYTF. The variable domain in full, with the rest retrieved from reference TRBV7-9 and TRBJ1-2, is DTGVSQNPRHKITKRGQNVTFRCDPISEHNRLYWYRQTLGQGPEFLTYFQNEAQLEKSRLLSDRFSAERPKGSFSTLEIQRTEQGDSAMYLCASSAGTALYGYTFGSGTRLTVV.

The gene calls are TRBV30 and TRBJ1-1, with 7 bases matching TRBD1. Germline-derived CDR1 and CDR2 are GTSNPN and SVGIG (reference sequence). With 2 bases clipped from V and 1 base from J, the junction kept 10 bases outside the gene matches. This CDR3 comprises 16 residues. CDR3 nucleotides: TGTGCCTGGAGTACCGGGACAGTGCCCACGAACACTGAAGCTTTCTTT. Translating gives CAWSTGTVPTNTEAFF.

In the case of this clone: At the DNA level, this CDR3 is encoded by other sequences in the same sample as well. The chain is built from TRBV5-1 and TRBJ1-1; D unclear. The V gene's germline CDR1 is SGHRS and CDR2 YFSETQ. Between the trimmed V and J ends, which lost 0 bases and 3 bases, there was a span of 9 bases. This CDR3 is built from 14 residues. Here the CDR3 reads CASSLASTDTEAFF. CDR3 DNA: TGCGCCAGCAGCTTGGCCTCTACGGACACTGAAGCTTTCTTT.

The rearrangement links TRBV12-3 or TRBV12-4 to TRBJ1-2, with D maybe TRBD1 (5 bases). There are 13 residues in the CDR3. V was trimmed by 6 bases and J by 8 bases, leaving 16 bases between them. The CDR3 is CASSPIGGGGYTF. The CDR3 DNA sequence: TGTGCCAGCAGCCCCATTGGGGGAGGCGGCTACACCTTC.

The rearrangement joins TRBV5-1 to TRBJ1-1; 7 nucleotides line up with TRBD1. The CDR3 is made up of 11 amino acids. The junction had 2 bases not matched to a gene; V was cut back by 4 bases and J by 8 bases. Germline CDR1 reads SGHRS; CDR2 reads YFSETQ. CDR3 sequence (DNA): TGCGCCAGCAGCCAGACAGGGGAAGCTTTCTTT. Translation gives CASSQTGEAFF.

This chain links TRBV11-3 with TRBJ2-1; D is possibly TRBD2 (5 bases). The CDR3 has 15 residues. From germline, CDR1 is SGHNT and CDR2 YENEEA. The V and J ends lost 5 bases and 1 base respectively, with 12 bases between them. This CDR3 is CASSKRRLSYNEQFF. CDR3 nucleotides: TGTGCCAGCAGCAAAAGACGACTATCCTACAATGAGCAGTTCTTC.

The gene calls are TRBV6-1 and TRBJ2-2, with 7 nucleotides matching TRBD1. This CDR3 has 17 amino acids. Unmatched junction bases numbered 10, after V lost 4 bases and J lost 2 bases. Germline V lookup: CDR1 MNHNS, CDR2 SASEGT. Written as DNA, the CDR3 is TGTGCCAGCAGTGGCACATCCGGGACAGCCAACACCGGGGAGCTGTTTTTT. It yields the protein CASSGTSGTANTGELFF.

The genes are TRBV5-1 and TRBJ2-7; 8 bases are a match to TRBD1. In germline, CDR1 is SGHRS, CDR2 YFSETQ. The CDR3 contains 14 residues. V lost 6 bases and J lost 6; bases outside the gene matches: 11. The CDR3 DNA reads TGCGCCAGCAATCAGGGGGCAGGAATGGGCGAGCAGTACTTC. Translated: CASNQGAGMGEQYF.

This clone was detected only once. The chain carries TRBV9 and TRBJ2-7, with D tentatively TRBD1 (5 bases). Trimming cost V 0 bases and J 4 bases, with 11 bases left between them. The germline V gene has CDR1 SGDLS and CDR2 YYNGEE. This CDR3 has 14 residues. This CDR3 is CASSVGTGDYEQYF. CDR3 sequence (DNA): TGTGCCAGCAGCGTAGGAACAGGAGATTACGAGCAGTACTTC. The full variable domain, its missing parts supplied by reference TRBV9 and TRBJ2-7, is DSGVTQTPKHLITATGQRVTLRCSPRSGDLSVYWYQQSLDQGLQFLIQYYNGEERAKGNILERFSAQQFPDLHSELNLSSLELGDSALYFCASSVGTGDYEQYFGPGTRLTVT.

The V call is TRBV6-5, the J call TRBJ2-7; 7 nucleotides align to TRBD2. Germline CDR1 is MNHEY and CDR2 is SVGAGI. The length of the CDR3 is 14 residues. The ends lost 0 bases at V and 6 bases at J; junction bases unmatched: 5. CDR3 nucleotides: TGTGCCAGCAGTTACTCGAGCGAGCGGGGCGAGCAGTACTTC. Encoded protein: CASSYSSERGEQYF.

This clone came up a few times. The chain combines TRBV7-3 with TRBJ1-1; TRBD1 might be the D (5 bases). The CDR3 spans 13 residues. Looked up from germline, CDR1 is SGHTA and CDR2 is FQGTGA. The V and J ends lost 5 bases and 7 bases respectively, with 14 bases between them. The CDR3 region has the DNA TGTGCCAGCAGCCACCCGGGGGAGATTGAAGCTTTCTTT. It specifies CASSHPGEIEAFF.

The gene calls are TRBV27 and TRBJ2-7, with unresolved D. The V gene's germline CDR1 is MNHEY and CDR2 SMNVEV (reference sequence). The CDR3 sequence is 13 residues long. Trimming stripped 8 bases from V and 1 base from J, with 12 bases between. The DNA of the CDR3 is TGTGCCAGCGTTGCCGGGTCATCCTACGAGCAGTACTTC. The encoded protein is CASVAGSSYEQYF.

This chain links TRBV6-5 with TRBJ2-1, with 11 positions matching TRBD1. After removal of 8 bases from V and 3 bases from J, the junction contained 6 bases not matched to a gene. CDR3 length equals 15 residues. Germline lookup yields CDR1 MNHEY and CDR2 SVGAGI. CDR3: CASVGGQGDYNEQFF. The CDR3 DNA reads TGTGCCAGCGTGGGGGGACAGGGGGACTACAATGAGCAGTTCTTC.

The chain links TRBV14 to TRBJ2-1; 7 bases are a match to TRBD2. Germline V lookup: CDR1 SGHDN, CDR2 FVKESK. Losses at the gene ends were 8 bases for V and 6 bases for J; bases not matched to a gene: 16. The CDR3 has 16 amino acids. CDR3 sequence (DNA): TGTGCCAGCGCCGGAGTGGGGGGGATGTTCGGCAATGAGCAGTTCTTC. It translates to CASAGVGGMFGNEQFF.

The gene calls are TRBV2 and TRBJ2-7; 14 positions match TRBD2. Germline-derived CDR1 and CDR2 are SNHLY and FYNNEI. Losses at the gene ends were 6 bases for V and 4 bases for J; bases not matched to a gene: 2. This CDR3 is 14 amino acids long. CDR3: CASRGTSGSYEQYF. CDR3 in DNA: TGTGCCAGCAGGGGGACTAGCGGGAGTTACGAGCAGTACTTC.

This clone has just one count. The chain joins TRBV5-1 to TRBJ2-1; D is perhaps TRBD1 (5 bases). Trimming took off 2 bases at V and 10 bases at J, with 10 bases between the two ends. Germline-derived CDR1 and CDR2 are SGHRS and YFSETQ. This CDR3 spans 12 amino acids. The CDR3 here is CASSFSKGEQFF. CDR3 nucleotides: TGCGCCAGCAGCTTCAGTAAGGGGGAGCAGTTCTTC. Variable domain in full (rest from reference TRBV5-1 and TRBJ2-1): KAGVTQTPRYLIKTRGQQVTLSCSPISGHRSVSWYQQTPGQGLQFLFEYFSETQRNKGNFPGRFSGRQFSNSRSEMNVSTLELGDSALYLCASSFSKGEQFFGPGTRLTVL.

The rearrangement joins TRBV18 to TRBJ2-7; TRBD2 matches 9 bases. This CDR3 contains 17 residues. CDR1 is KGHSH, CDR2 LQKENI, per germline. The ends lost 0 bases at V and 7 bases at J; junction bases unmatched: 13. CDR3 sequence (DNA): TGTGCCAGCTCACCACCGGGATCTGCGGGAGGGCCTCGGGAGCAGTACTTC. Protein: CASSPPGSAGGPREQYF.

The V call is TRBV28, the J call TRBJ2-1; 10 positions agree with TRBD1. The CDR3 has 15 amino acids. Germline V gene sequence: CDR1 MDHEN, CDR2 SYDVKM. V shed 6 bases, J shed 4 bases, and the junction held 6 bases outside the gene matches. DNA for the CDR3: TGTGCCAGCAGGTGGACAGGGGGATCGTACAATGAGCAGTTCTTC. Translation: CASRWTGGSYNEQFF.

In this sample, this clone turned up once. The chain couples TRBV28 to TRBJ1-1; 8 bases are a match to TRBD1. The CDR3 extends over 16 amino acids. Germline V gives CDR1 MDHEN, CDR2 SYDVKM. Trimming cost V 4 bases and J 0 bases; bases outside gene matches: 7. For the CDR3, the DNA is TGTGCCAGCAGTTCGGACAGGGCTGATTTGAACACTGAAGCTTTCTTT. It specifies CASSSDRADLNTEAFF.

The rearrangement joins TRBV24-1 to TRBJ2-7, with 9 bases fitting TRBD1. Per germline, CDR1 KGHDR and CDR2 SFDVKD. With 9 bases clipped from V and 4 bases from J, the junction kept 3 bases outside the gene matches. The CDR3 has 12 amino acids. The CDR3 DNA is TGTGCCACCGAGGACAGGGGATACGAGCAGTACTTC. Its protein is CATEDRGYEQYF.